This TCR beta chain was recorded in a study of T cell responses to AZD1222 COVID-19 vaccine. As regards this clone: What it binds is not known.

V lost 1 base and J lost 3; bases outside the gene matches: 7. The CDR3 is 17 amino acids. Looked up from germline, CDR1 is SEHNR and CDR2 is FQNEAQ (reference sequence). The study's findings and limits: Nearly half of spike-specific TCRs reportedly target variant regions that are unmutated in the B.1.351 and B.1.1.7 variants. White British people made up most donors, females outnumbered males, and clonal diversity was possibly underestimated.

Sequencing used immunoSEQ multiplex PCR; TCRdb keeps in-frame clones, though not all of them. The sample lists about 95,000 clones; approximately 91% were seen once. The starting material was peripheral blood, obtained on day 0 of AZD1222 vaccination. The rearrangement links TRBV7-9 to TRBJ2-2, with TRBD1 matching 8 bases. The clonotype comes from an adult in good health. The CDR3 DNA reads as TGTGCCAGCAGCTTAGAAGACAGGGGAGATGACACCGGGGAGCTGTTTTTT. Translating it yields CASSLEDRGDDTGELFF.